This TCR beta chain was sequenced in a study of neoadjuvant anti-PD-1 for oral cavity cancer. Indicated time point: after neoadjuvant nivolumab, at surgical resection. Patients had HPV-negative, locally advanced oral cavity squamous cell carcinoma. As for this clone: Its antigen is currently unknown.

The repertoire was sequenced with immunoSEQ multiplex PCR; TCRdb's copy has only in-frame clones and lacks some. Of 73,000 or so clones in the sample, about 88% were seen once. Germline V gives CDR1 MNHNS, CDR2 SASEGT. V lost 5 bases to trimming and J lost 5 bases, with 12 bases between them. The CDR3 runs to 14 residues. Whole-study results and caveats: After neoadjuvant nivolumab, PBMC T cell clonality was significantly higher in non-responders than responders.

The rearrangement links TRBV6-1 to TRBJ1-4, with D maybe TRBD1 (6 bases). The material sequenced was PBMCs, taken after nivolumab (anti-PD-1) treatment. This TCR was recovered from a person between 40 and 85 years old with oral cavity squamous cell carcinoma. This CDR3 reads CASSNTGQNEKLFF. The CDR3 coding sequence is TGTGCCAGCAGTAATACGGGACAAAATGAAAAACTGTTTTTT.